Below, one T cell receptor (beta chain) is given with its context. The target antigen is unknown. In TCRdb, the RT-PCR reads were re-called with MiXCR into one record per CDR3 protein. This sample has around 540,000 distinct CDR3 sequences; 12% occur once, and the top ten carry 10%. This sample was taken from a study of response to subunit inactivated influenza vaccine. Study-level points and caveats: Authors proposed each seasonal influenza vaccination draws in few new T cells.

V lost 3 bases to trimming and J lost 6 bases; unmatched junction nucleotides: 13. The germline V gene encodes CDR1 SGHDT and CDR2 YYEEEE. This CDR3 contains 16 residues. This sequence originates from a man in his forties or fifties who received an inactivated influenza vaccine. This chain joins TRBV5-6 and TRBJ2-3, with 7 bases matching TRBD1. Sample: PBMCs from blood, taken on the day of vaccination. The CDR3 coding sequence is TGTGCCAGCAGCTCGGCTATCCAAGGGGGCCTGGATACGCAGTATTTT. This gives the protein CASSSAIQGGLDTQYF.